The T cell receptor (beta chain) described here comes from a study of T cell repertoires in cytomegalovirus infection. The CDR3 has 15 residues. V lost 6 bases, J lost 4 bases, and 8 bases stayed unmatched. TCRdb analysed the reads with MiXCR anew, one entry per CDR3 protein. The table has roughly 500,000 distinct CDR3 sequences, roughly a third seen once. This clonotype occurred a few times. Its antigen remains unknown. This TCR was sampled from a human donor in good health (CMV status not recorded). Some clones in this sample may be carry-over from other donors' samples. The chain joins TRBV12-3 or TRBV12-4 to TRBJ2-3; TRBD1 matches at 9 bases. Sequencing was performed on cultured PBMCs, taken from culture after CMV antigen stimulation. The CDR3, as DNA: TGTGCCAGCAGCCACCGGGACAGGGAGTCAGATACGCAGTATTTT. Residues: CASSHRDRESDTQYF.